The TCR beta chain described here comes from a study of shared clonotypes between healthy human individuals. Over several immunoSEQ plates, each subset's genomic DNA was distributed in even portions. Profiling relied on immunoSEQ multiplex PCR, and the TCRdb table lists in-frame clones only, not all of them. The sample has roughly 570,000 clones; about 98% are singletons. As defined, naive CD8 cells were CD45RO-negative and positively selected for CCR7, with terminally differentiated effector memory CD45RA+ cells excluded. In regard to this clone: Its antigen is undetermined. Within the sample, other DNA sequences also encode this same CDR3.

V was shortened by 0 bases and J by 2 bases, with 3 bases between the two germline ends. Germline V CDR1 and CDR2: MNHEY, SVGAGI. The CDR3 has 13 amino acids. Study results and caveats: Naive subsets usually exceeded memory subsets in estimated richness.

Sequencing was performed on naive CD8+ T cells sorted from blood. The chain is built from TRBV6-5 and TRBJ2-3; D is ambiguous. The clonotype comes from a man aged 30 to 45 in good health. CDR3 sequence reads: CASSYSFTDTQYF. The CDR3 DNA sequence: TGTGCCAGCAGTTACTCCTTCACAGATACGCAGTATTTT.